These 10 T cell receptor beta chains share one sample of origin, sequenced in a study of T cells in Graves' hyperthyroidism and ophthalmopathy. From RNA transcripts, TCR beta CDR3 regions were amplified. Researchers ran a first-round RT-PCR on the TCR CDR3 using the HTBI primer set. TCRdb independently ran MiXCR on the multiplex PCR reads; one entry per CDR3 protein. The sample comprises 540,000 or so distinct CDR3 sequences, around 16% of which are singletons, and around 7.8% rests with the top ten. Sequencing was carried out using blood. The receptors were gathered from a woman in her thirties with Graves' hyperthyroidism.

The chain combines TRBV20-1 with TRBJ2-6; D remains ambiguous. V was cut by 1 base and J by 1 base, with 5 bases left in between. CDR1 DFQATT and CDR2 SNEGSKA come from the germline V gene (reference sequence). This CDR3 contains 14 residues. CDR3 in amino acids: CSARGDSGANVLTF. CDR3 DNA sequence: TGCAGTGCTAGAGGTGATTCTGGGGCCAACGTCCTGACTTTC.

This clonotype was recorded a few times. CDR3 amino acids: CASSPFTQNTGELFF. DNA of the CDR3: TGTGCCAGCAGCCCCTTCACTCAGAACACCGGGGAGCTGTTTTTT. The genes are TRBV9 and TRBJ2-2; D unclear. The CDR3 loop spans 15 amino acids. The germline V and J ends were trimmed by 4 bases and 1 base, with 11 bases remaining between them. Germline loops: CDR1 SGDLS, CDR2 YYNGEE.

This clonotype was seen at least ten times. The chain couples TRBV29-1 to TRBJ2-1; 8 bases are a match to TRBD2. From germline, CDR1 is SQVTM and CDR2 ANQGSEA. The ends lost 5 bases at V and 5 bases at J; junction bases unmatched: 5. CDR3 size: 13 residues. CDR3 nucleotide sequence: TGCAGCGTTAGCGGGACTAGACACAATGAGCAGTTCTTC. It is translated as CSVSGTRHNEQFF.

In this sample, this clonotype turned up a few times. CDR3 loop: CASRSLAAEQFF. In nucleotides, the CDR3 is TGTGCCAGCAGGTCCCTAGCCGCTGAGCAGTTCTTC. V usage is TRBV28 and J usage is TRBJ2-1, with D possibly being TRBD2 (5 bases). CDR3 length: 12 amino acids. V shed 6 bases and J shed 9 bases, with 12 bases lying between them. Per germline, CDR1 MDHEN and CDR2 SYDVKM.

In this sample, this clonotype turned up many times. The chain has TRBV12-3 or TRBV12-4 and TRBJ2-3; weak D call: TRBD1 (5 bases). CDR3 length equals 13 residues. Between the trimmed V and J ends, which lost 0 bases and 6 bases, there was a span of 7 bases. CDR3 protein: CASSLAGVDTQYF. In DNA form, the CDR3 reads TGTGCCAGCAGTTTAGCAGGGGTGGATACGCAGTATTTT.

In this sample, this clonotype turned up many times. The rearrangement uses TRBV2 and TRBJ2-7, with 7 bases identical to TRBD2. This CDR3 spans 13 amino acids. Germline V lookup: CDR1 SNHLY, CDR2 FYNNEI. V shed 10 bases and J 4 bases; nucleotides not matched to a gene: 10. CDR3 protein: CANFMTSPYEQYF. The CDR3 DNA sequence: TGTGCCAACTTCATGACTAGCCCTTACGAGCAGTACTTC.

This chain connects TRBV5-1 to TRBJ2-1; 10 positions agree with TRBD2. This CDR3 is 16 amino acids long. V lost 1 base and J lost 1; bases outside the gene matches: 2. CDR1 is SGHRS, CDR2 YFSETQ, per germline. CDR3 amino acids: CASSLLAGESYNEQFF. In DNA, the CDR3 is TGCGCCAGCAGCTTGCTAGCGGGAGAGTCCTACAATGAGCAGTTCTTC.

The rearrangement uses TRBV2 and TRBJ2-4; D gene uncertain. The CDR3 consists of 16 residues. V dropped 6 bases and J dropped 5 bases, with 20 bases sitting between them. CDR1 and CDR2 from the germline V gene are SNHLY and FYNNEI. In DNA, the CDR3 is TGTGCCAGCAGCTTAAGGCCGGTTTTATACGAAAACATTCAGTACTTC. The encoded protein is CASSLRPVLYENIQYF.

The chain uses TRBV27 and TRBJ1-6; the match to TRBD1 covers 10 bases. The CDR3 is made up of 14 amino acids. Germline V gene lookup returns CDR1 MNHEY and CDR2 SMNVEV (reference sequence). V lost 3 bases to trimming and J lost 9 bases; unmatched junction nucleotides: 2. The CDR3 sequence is CASSFRQGASPLHF. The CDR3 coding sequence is TGTGCCAGCAGTTTTAGACAGGGGGCTTCACCCCTCCACTTT.

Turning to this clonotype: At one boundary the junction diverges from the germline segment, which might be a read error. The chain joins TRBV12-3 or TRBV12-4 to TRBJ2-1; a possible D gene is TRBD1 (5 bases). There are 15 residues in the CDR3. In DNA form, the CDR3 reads TGTGCCGGCAGTTTGGGGCCGTCTTTCACCAATGAGCAGTTCTTC. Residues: CAGSLGPSFTNEQFF.